The 8 T cell receptor beta chains given below trace back to one sample, sequenced in a study of shared clonotypes between healthy human individuals. Positively selected for CCR7, the CD45RO-negative cells used as naive CD8 cells excluded terminally differentiated effector memory CD45RA+ cells. Sequenced by immunoSEQ multiplex PCR; TCRdb stores in-frame clones only, minus some. This sample has about 2.1 million clones, with 93% found just once. The specimen sequenced was naive CD8+ T cells from PBMCs. These receptors were obtained from a man aged 18 to 30 in good health. Some clones in this sample may be carry-over from other donors' samples.

This clone was found once. The rearrangement uses TRBV7-9 and TRBJ1-2, with D tentatively TRBD1 (6 bases). This CDR3 spans 14 amino acids. Trimming cost V 5 bases and J 4 bases, with 14 bases left between them. Germline assignment: CDR1 SEHNR and CDR2 FQNEAQ (reference sequence). This CDR3 reads CASSPGQSPYGYTF. The CDR3 coding sequence is TGTGCCAGCAGCCCTGGACAGAGCCCCTATGGCTACACCTTC.

The rearrangement uses TRBV10-3 and TRBJ1-1; D gene unclear. V lost 6 bases and J lost 1, with 9 bases in between. Germline V gene lookup returns CDR1 ENHRY and CDR2 SYGVKD. The CDR3 is made up of 13 amino acids. The CDR3 region has the DNA TGTGCCATCAGGTCCTTAGGGAACACTGAAGCTTTCTTT. This codes for CAIRSLGNTEAFF.

V and J are TRBV21-1 and TRBJ1-5; the table names TRBD1, a call not compared with the DNA. TRBV21-1 is flagged as a pseudogene. The CDR3 is 15 residues long. The CDR3 is CASHRYRGHNQPQHF. The DNA for the CDR3 is TGTGCCAGCCACCGGTACAGGGGGCATAATCAGCCCCAGCATTTT.

This clone was recorded only once. This rearrangement joins TRBV6-5 to TRBJ1-1, with 7 nucleotides matching TRBD1. This CDR3 contains 14 residues. CDR1 is MNHEY, CDR2 SVGAGI, per germline. V shed 0 bases, J shed 7 bases, and the junction held 5 bases outside the gene matches. The CDR3 region has the DNA TGTGCCAGCAGTTACTCGACAGGGATGGTTGAAGCTTTCTTT. This codes for CASSYSTGMVEAFF.

The V gene is TRBV19, the J gene TRBJ1-5; TRBD1 matches at 7 bases. The V segment lost 0 bases and the J segment 6 bases; nucleotides outside the gene matches: 8. The length of the CDR3 is 16 residues. Germline CDR1 and CDR2: LNHDA and SQIVND (reference sequence). This chain's CDR3 is CASSIDLLAGGQPQHF. The CDR3 DNA reads as TGTGCCAGTAGTATAGATCTGTTGGCAGGGGGTCAGCCCCAGCATTTT. Filled out from reference TRBV19 and TRBJ1-5, the complete variable domain reads DGGITQSPKYLFRKEGQNVTLSCEQNLNHDAMYWYRQDPGQGLRLIYYSQIVNDFQKGDIAEGYSVSREKKESFPLTVTSAQKNPTAFYLCASSIDLLAGGQPQHFGDGTRLSIL.

Worth noting for this clone: The sample has other DNA sequences that encode this CDR3 too. The V and J genes are TRBV19 and TRBJ2-1; TRBD2 aligns across 12 bases. The germline gives CDR1 LNHDA, CDR2 SQIVND (reference sequence). The ends lost 4 bases at V and 4 bases at J; junction bases unmatched: 2. This CDR3 is 15 amino acids long. CDR3 bases: TGTGCCAGTAGTACCCTAGCGGGGGGGTACAATGAGCAGTTCTTC. Protein: CASSTLAGGYNEQFF.

The chain has TRBV7-3 and TRBJ2-7; D unclear. Germline V gene data show CDR1 as SGHTA and CDR2 as FQGTGA. V lost 5 bases and J lost 2, with 28 bases in between. There are 19 residues in the CDR3. CDR3 amino acids: CASSTRVQVRIFLTYEQYF. The CDR3 DNA reads as TGTGCCAGCAGCACCCGGGTTCAGGTACGCATATTTTTAACCTACGAGCAGTACTTC.

This clone was seen just once. The V and J genes are TRBV27 and TRBJ2-1, with D unresolved. Between the trimmed V and J ends, which lost 2 bases and 4 bases, there was a span of 9 bases. The CDR3 runs 14 residues. From germline, CDR1 is MNHEY and CDR2 SMNVEV (reference sequence). The CDR3 reads CASSLEGKYNEQFF. DNA of the CDR3: TGTGCCAGCAGTTTAGAAGGTAAATACAATGAGCAGTTCTTC.